A single sample gave rise to the 8 T cell receptor beta chains below, sequenced in a study of T cell clones after liver transplantation. The repertoire was sequenced with immunoSEQ multiplex PCR; TCRdb's copy has only in-frame clones and lacks some. Of 20,000 to 25,000 clones listed, about 83% are singletons. Sequencing used CD8+ T cells from blood, obtained around 54 months after liver transplant. The receptors shown here come from a human patient who received a liver transplant. Some T cells may be provided by the graft donor.

The chain is built from TRBV27 and TRBJ2-2; 12 nucleotides line up with TRBD1. The V gene's germline CDR1 is MNHEY and CDR2 SMNVEV (reference sequence). J gave up 9 bases and V 0 bases, and 11 bases lay outside the gene matches. CDR3 length: 18 amino acids. The CDR3 is CASSLSLGQGAQHRELFF. In DNA, the CDR3 is TGTGCCAGCAGTTTATCGCTGGGACAGGGGGCACAACACCGGGAGCTGTTTTTT.

The rearrangement links TRBV29-1 to TRBJ2-2, with TRBD2 matching over 8 bases. Germline V lookup: CDR1 SQVTM, CDR2 ANQGSEA. V shed 3 bases and J 4 bases; nucleotides not matched to a gene: 4. The CDR3 runs 14 residues. The CDR3 sequence is CSVDSGAGTGELFF. The CDR3 DNA is TGCAGCGTTGATAGCGGGGCTGGCACCGGGGAGCTGTTTTTT.

This sequence joins TRBV28 and TRBJ2-1; D gene uncertain. The germline V gene encodes CDR1 MDHEN and CDR2 SYDVKM. The CDR3 contains 14 residues. Trimming stripped 3 bases from V and 0 bases from J, with 6 bases between. The CDR3 bases are TGTGCCAGCAGTTTTGTCGGCTCCTACAATGAGCAGTTCTTC. Translating it yields CASSFVGSYNEQFF.

The chain employs TRBV27 and TRBJ2-7, with a possible D match to TRBD2 (5 bases). CDR3 length equals 15 residues. CDR1 and CDR2 (germline): MNHEY, SMNVEV (reference sequence). Trimming shortened V by 0 bases and J by 3 bases, and 12 bases separated the two germline ends. Here the CDR3 reads CASSLSNPGYYEQYF. CDR3 in DNA: TGTGCCAGCAGTTTATCGAATCCGGGGTACTACGAGCAGTACTTC.

This clone appeared a single time. The rearrangement links TRBV6-4 to TRBJ2-6; D perhaps matches TRBD2 (5 bases). CDR1 is MRHNA, CDR2 SNTAGT, per germline. With 6 bases removed from V and 0 bases from J, the gap between germline ends came to 18 bases. This CDR3 comprises 18 residues. CDR3 in DNA: TGTGCCAGCAGCCCGGGGAGTCTCTCTACCTCTGGGGCCAACGTCCTGACTTTC. This codes for CASSPGSLSTSGANVLTF.

This clone was recorded a few times. V is TRBV27 and J is TRBJ2-1, with D uncertain. The CDR3 covers 15 residues. Germline V gene sequence: CDR1 MNHEY, CDR2 SMNVEV (reference sequence). Deletions cut 3 bases from V and 0 bases from J, with 9 bases between. In DNA, the CDR3 is TGTGCCAGCAGTTTCGACGCAGACTCCTACAATGAGCAGTTCTTC. This gives the protein CASSFDADSYNEQFF.

V is TRBV28 and J is TRBJ1-2, with 9 bases aligning to TRBD1. Germline CDR1 MDHEN, CDR2 SYDVKM. The CDR3 has 14 amino acids. Germline trimming cut 2 bases from V and 4 bases from J; bases unmatched to any gene: 2. The CDR3 reads CASSLRTGAYGYTF. The CDR3 DNA follows: TGTGCCAGCAGTTTAAGGACAGGGGCCTATGGCTACACCTTC.

The chain joins TRBV5-1 to TRBJ1-1, with 11 bases identical to TRBD1. Germline V gene data show CDR1 as SGHRS and CDR2 as YFSETQ. Trimming removed 4 bases from V and 5 bases from J; junction bases left unmatched: 4. The CDR3 runs 14 residues. This CDR3 reads CASSHGTGGTEAFF. In DNA form, the CDR3 reads TGCGCCAGCAGCCACGGGACAGGGGGGACTGAAGCTTTCTTT.